Listed below are T cell receptor beta chains from one sample, sequenced in a study of OX40 agonist ivuxolimab in advanced cancers. Sequenced by immunoSEQ multiplex PCR; TCRdb stores in-frame clones only, minus some. The sample has 40,000 to 45,000 clones, roughly 80% seen once. Specimen: CD4+ or CD8+ T cells sorted from blood, collected in a trial of the OX40 agonist ivuxolimab. These receptors were taken from an adult with an advanced solid tumor such as melanoma, head and neck, liver or kidney cancer. Each CDR3 is given with its conserved first and last residue. Fields, in order: V gene, CDR3 length, J gene, D gene, clone size, CDR3 DNA, CDR3 protein. D genes are given only for firm matches. Clone sizes are given selectively: once, few, many, or a class where the clone is expanded.

>TRBV30|15|TRBJ2-2|TRBD2|few
TGTGCCTGGAGTGTACTAGCGGGGCACACCGGGGAGCTGTTTTTT
CAWSVLAGHTGELFF
>TRBV29-1|15|TRBJ2-5|-|-
TGCAGCGTTGAAGCTGCCGGGGCGGGCCAAGAGACCCAGTACTTC
CSVEAAGAGQETQYF
>TRBV18|11|TRBJ1-1|-|once
TGTGCCAGCACACGGGACACTGAAGCTTTCTTT
CASTRDTEAFF
>TRBV7-9|16|TRBJ2-5|-|few
TGTGCCAGCAGCTTAGCGGTCCTACCGGCAGGAGAGACCCAGTACTTC
CASSLAVLPAGETQYF
>TRBV7-9|13|TRBJ1-2|-|-
TGTGCCAGCAGCTTAGGACAGAACTATGGCTACACCTTC
CASSLGQNYGYTF
>TRBV30|13|TRBJ1-4|-|-
TGTGCCTGGAGTGTACTTGCGGGTGAAAAACTGTTTTTT
CAWSVLAGEKLFF
>TRBV29-1|10|TRBJ1-2|-|-
TGCAGCGTTAGCCAGACAGGCTACACCTTC
CSVSQTGYTF
>TRBV4-1|15|TRBJ1-4|TRBD1|-
TGCGCCAGCAGCCAAGACGGGACAGGGGCCGAAAAACTGTTTTTT
CASSQDGTGAEKLFF
>TRBV7-2|14|TRBJ1-1|TRBD1|few
TGTGCCAGCAGCTTAGTCGGGGACAGACCAGAAGCTTTCTTT
CASSLVGDRPEAFF
>TRBV28|15|TRBJ1-2|TRBD1|-
TGTGCCAGCCAAGGGCCCTGGACAGGGGGCTATGGCTACACTTTC
CASQGPWTGGYGYTF
>TRBV2|12|TRBJ2-7|-|-
TGTGCCAGCAGTGAAGCCCCGGGCGAGCAGTACTTC
CASSEAPGEQYF
>TRBV7-9|16|TRBJ1-2|TRBD1|few
TGTGCCAGCAGCCCGGATGGGACAGGGCGACTCTATGGCTACACCTTC
CASSPDGTGRLYGYTF
>TRBV5-1|14|TRBJ2-7|TRBD2|-
TGCGCCAGCAGCTTGGCGGGGGAGGGGTACGAGCAGTACTTC
CASSLAGEGYEQYF
>TRBV7-2|15|TRBJ1-5|TRBD1|-
TGTGCCAGCAGCCGGACAGGGATGAACAATCAGCCCCAGCATTTT
CASSRTGMNNQPQHF
>TRBV7-6|11|TRBJ2-7|TRBD1|once
TGTGCCACGGGACAGCTCGACGAGCAGTACTTC
CATGQLDEQYF
>TRBV28|15|TRBJ1-5|-|once
TGTGCCAGCAATCCCGTAGGGGATAGCAATCAGCCCCAGCATTTT
CASNPVGDSNQPQHF
>TRBV6-6|16|TRBJ2-4|TRBD1|-
TGTGCCAGCAGACCACAGGGGGCTGAATCACGAAACATTCAGTACTTC
CASRPQGAESRNIQYF
>TRBV6-5|12|TRBJ1-4|-|-
TGTGCCAGCAGTGGTATAGGTGAAAAACTGTTTTTT
CASSGIGEKLFF
>TRBV6-4|18|TRBJ2-7|TRBD2|-
TGTGCCAGCAGTGACTCGAACCGGCTAGCGGGAGGGCCCTACGAGCAGTACTTC
CASSDSNRLAGGPYEQYF
>TRBV9|15|TRBJ2-2|-|-
TGTGCCAGCAGCGTAGCCGTGGGCCACACCGGGGAGCTGTTTTTT
CASSVAVGHTGELFF
>TRBV6-1|15|TRBJ1-5|-|-
TGTGCCAGCAGTGAAGTGGGGACTTCAAGTCAGCCCCAGCATTTT
CASSEVGTSSQPQHF
>TRBV7-2|15|TRBJ2-7|TRBD2|-
TGTGCCAGCAGACCCTTAGCGGGATTCCTAGGCGAGCAGTACTTC
CASRPLAGFLGEQYF
>TRBV5-1|15|TRBJ2-1|-|few
TGCGCCAGCAGCTTGGGGCTAGCGATGGGCAATGAGCAGTTCTTC
CASSLGLAMGNEQFF
>TRBV28|13|TRBJ1-5|-|-
TGTGCCAGCAGTTGGGGCAGCAATCAGCCCCAGCATTTT
CASSWGSNQPQHF
>TRBV19|14|TRBJ2-7|TRBD2|-
TGTGCCAGTAGGACTAGCGGGAGCTTCGGCGAGCAGTACTTC
CASRTSGSFGEQYF
>TRBV28|15|TRBJ1-2|-|-
TGTGCCAGCAGGGTAGACGCTTTTAAAGGCTATGGCTACACCTTC
CASRVDAFKGYGYTF
>TRBV10-3|14|TRBJ2-3|-|-
TGTGCCATCAGTGAAACAGGGTCCCCAGATACGCAGTATTTT
CAISETGSPDTQYF
>TRBV27|13|TRBJ2-7|-|-
TGTGCCAGCAGTTTTTTAACGCCCCACGAGCAGTACTTC
CASSFLTPHEQYF
>TRBV4-1|15|TRBJ2-5|TRBD1|-
TGCGCCAGCAGCTCTTGGACAGGGGGCGGAGAGACCCAGTACTTC
CASSSWTGGGETQYF
>TRBV5-1|15|TRBJ2-5|-|-
TGCGCCAGCAGCTCCCGGGCGCAGGGTTATGAGACCCAGTACTTC
CASSSRAQGYETQYF
>TRBV6-6|13|TRBJ1-5|-|-
TGTGCCAGCAGATTTCAGGGTGACCAGCCCCAGCATTTT
CASRFQGDQPQHF
>TRBV28|16|TRBJ2-6|-|-
TGTGCCAGCAGTTTAAGTCCCAGCTCTGGGGCCAACGTCCTGACTTTC
CASSLSPSSGANVLTF
>TRBV4-1|14|TRBJ2-1|-|few
TGCGCCAGCAGGGGTGGGAGCTCCTACAATGAGCAGTTCTTC
CASRGGSSYNEQFF
>TRBV15|14|TRBJ2-7|-|-
TGTGCCACCAGCAGAGTGGCTAGCACCTACGAGCAGTACTTC
CATSRVASTYEQYF
>TRBV7-6|15|TRBJ2-2|TRBD1|-
TGTGCCAGCAGCTCCCGGGACAGGGACACCGGGGAGCTGTTTTTT
CASSSRDRDTGELFF
>TRBV5-4|15|TRBJ2-5|TRBD1|-
TGTGCCAGCAGCTGGGACAGGGGGGTCCAAGAGACCCAGTACTTC
CASSWDRGVQETQYF
>TRBV11-2|16|TRBJ2-5|-|-
TGTGCCAGCAGAAAAAGGACCGGGGCTGGCCAAGAGACCCAGTACTTC
CASRKRTGAGQETQYF
>TRBV6-1|10|TRBJ1-4|-|-
TGTGCCAGCAGATCTGAAAAACTGTTTTTT
CASRSEKLFF
>TRBV6-6|11|TRBJ2-5|-|few
TGTGCCAGCAGTTGGGGAGAGACCCAGTACTTC
CASSWGETQYF
>TRBV29-1|12|TRBJ2-7|-|-
TGCAGCGTCTCGGGATCCTTCGACGAGCAGTACTTC
CSVSGSFDEQYF
>TRBV6-1|13|TRBJ2-5|-|-
TGTGCCAGCCGAGGGGGAGGGGTAGAGACCCAGTACTTC
CASRGGGVETQYF
>TRBV28|15|TRBJ2-5|-|-
TGTGCCAGCAGGTTCCGACACGAAGGGAGAGAGACCCAGTACTTC
CASRFRHEGRETQYF
>TRBV7-8|17|TRBJ1-3|-|few
TGTGCCAGCAGCATAACCCGGCCCTCTAGCACTGGAAACACCATATATTTT
CASSITRPSSTGNTIYF
>TRBV5-1|15|TRBJ1-1|TRBD1|-
TGCGCCAGCAGCAACACAGGGGGTCGAATCACTGAAGCTTTCTTT
CASSNTGGRITEAFF
>TRBV6-5|14|TRBJ1-1|-|-
TGTGCCAGCAGTTCTGGTCGGGGGAACACTGAAGCTTTCTTT
CASSSGRGNTEAFF
>TRBV10-3|15|TRBJ1-1|-|medium-sized
TGTGCCATCATGGCGTCGGGATATATGAACACTGAAGCTTTCTTT
CAIMASGYMNTEAFF
>TRBV5-1|15|TRBJ2-2|TRBD1|-
TGCGCCAGCAGCGTCGACAGGGGAAACACCGGGGAGCTGTTTTTT
CASSVDRGNTGELFF
>TRBV6-1|13|TRBJ1-2|-|-
TGTGCCAGTATGGGCACAGGTATCTATGGCTACACCTTC
CASMGTGIYGYTF
>TRBV11-2|14|TRBJ2-3|-|-
TGTGCCAGCAGCTTCTCAGGAAGCACAGATACGCAGTATTTT
CASSFSGSTDTQYF
>TRBV7-2|14|TRBJ1-5|TRBD1|-
TGTGCCAGCAGCATAAAATCAGGGGGCCAGCCCCAGCATTTT
CASSIKSGGQPQHF
>TRBV19|13|TRBJ2-7|-|-
TGTGCCAGTAGTATATCGGGGCCGTACGAGCAGTACTTC
CASSISGPYEQYF
>TRBV7-2|15|TRBJ2-7|-|once
TGTGCCAGCAGCTTATCTGGCGGGGTAGCCTACGAGCAGTACTTC
CASSLSGGVAYEQYF
>TRBV30|12|TRBJ1-3|-|-
TGTGCCTGGAGTGTAATCCGAAACACCATATATTTT
CAWSVIRNTIYF
>TRBV5-6|13|TRBJ2-7|-|-
TGTGCCAGCAGCTTGGGGGACACCTACGAGCAGTACTTC
CASSLGDTYEQYF
>TRBV5-1|12|TRBJ1-1|-|-
TGCGCCAGCAGCTTGGCCGACACTGAAGCTTTCTTT
CASSLADTEAFF